This paragraph reports one T cell receptor beta chain. One end of the junction does not line up with germline, which may come from a read error. From germline, CDR1 is LNHNV and CDR2 YYDKDF (reference sequence). CDR3 size: 15 residues. The data are from a study of T cell responses to AZD1222 COVID-19 vaccine. Sequencing was performed with immunoSEQ multiplex PCR; in TCRdb, only in-frame clones are kept and a portion is missing. The sample has 90,000 to 120,000 clones; more than 85% are singletons. The chain combines TRBV15 with TRBJ1-5; D might be TRBD1 (5 bases). This TCR was recovered from an adult in good health. The source material was peripheral blood, sampled on day 0 of AZD1222 vaccination. DNA of the CDR3: TGTGCCGCCAGCAGAGATGCGGGGGGTCATCAGCCCCAGCATTTT. Its translation: CAASRDAGGHQPQHF.